Reported below is one T cell receptor (beta chain). Antigen: not known. The record originates from a study of T cell responses to AZD1222 COVID-19 vaccine. Study-level results: A mostly white British donor set with more females was recruited, and clonal diversity was possibly underestimated.

The CDR3 contains 13 residues. J lost 3 bases, V lost 9 bases, and 4 bases had no gene match. Germline lookup yields CDR1 MNHEY and CDR2 SVGAGI. This table comes from immunoSEQ multiplex PCR, and its TCRdb copy is limited to in-frame clones, with some not included. The table records about 120,000 clones, about nine tenths of them present only once. The chain employs TRBV6-5 and TRBJ1-1, with 10 bases lining up with TRBD1. This material consisted of peripheral blood, taken on day 0 of AZD1222 vaccination. This receptor was obtained from an adult in good health. The CDR3 DNA follows: TGTGCCAGTCGGGACAGGGGACACACTGAAGCTTTCTTT. Protein: CASRDRGHTEAFF.